These T cell receptor beta chains were read from a single sample in a study of shared clonotypes between healthy human individuals. Method: immunoSEQ multiplex PCR; TCRdb's copy keeps in-frame clones and lacks some. Here the sample spans 900,000 to 1,200,000 clones, around 78% being singletons. The specimen sequenced was memory CD4+ T cells from PBMCs. These receptors originate from a young man in good health. Some clones in this sample may be carry-over from other donors' samples. CDR3s include the opening cysteine and the closing phenylalanine or tryptophan. Each record gives: J gene, clone size, D gene, V gene, CDR3 DNA, CDR3 protein. D genes are given only for firm matches. Not all rows give a size; the values are once, few, many and, for expanded clones, a class.

TRBJ2-5,-,TRBD1,TRBV5-1,TGCGCCAGCAGCGCCAGGACAGGGGGGGAGACCCAGTACTTC,CASSARTGGETQYF
TRBJ1-4,once,-,TRBV4-2,TGTGCCAGCAGCCAAGACCAATCAGGGTTGGGAGAGGAAAAACTGTTTTTT,CASSQDQSGLGEEKLFF
TRBJ2-7,-,-,TRBV20-1,TGCAGTGCTAGATCCAGTTACGAGCAGTACTTC,CSARSSYEQYF
TRBJ2-7,-,-,TRBV5-8,TGTGCCAGCAGCCCGGGAATTTACGAGCAGTACTTC,CASSPGIYEQYF
TRBJ2-7,-,-,TRBV6-6,TGTGCCAGCCAGATGGCAGGGAGCTCCTACGAGCAGTACTTC,CASQMAGSSYEQYF
TRBJ2-2,once,TRBD2,TRBV9,TGTGCCAGCAGCGACAGATTCCGAGCGGGACCCGCGAACACCGGGGAGCTGTTTTTT,CASSDRFRAGPANTGELFF
TRBJ2-6,-,-,TRBV6-1,TGTGCCAGCAGTGAAATGCCCCCCGACAGCTCTGGGGCCAACGTCCTGACTTTC,CASSEMPPDSSGANVLTF
TRBJ1-1,-,-,TRBV28,TGTGCCAGCAGCATACCGGGACGGTCAGTGGCTTTCTTT,CASSIPGRSVAFF
TRBJ2-3,-,TRBD1,TRBV10-3,TGTGCCATCAGCCCGGGACAGGGTACAGATACGCAGTATTTT,CAISPGQGTDTQYF
TRBJ1-4,-,TRBD1,TRBV7-2,TGTGCCAGCAGCCCATACGGGACAGGGCATGAAAAACTGTTTTTT,CASSPYGTGHEKLFF
TRBJ1-2,-,-,TRBV2,TGTGCCAGCACCCAGGGACTCCTGGGTGGCTACACCTTC,CASTQGLLGGYTF
TRBJ2-7,-,-,TRBV7-8,TGTGCCAGCAGCTTGTTCGAGGTCTCCTACGAGCAGTACTTC,CASSLFEVSYEQYF